This T cell receptor beta chain comes out of a study of early T cells in non-severe SARS-CoV-2 infection. The CDR3 length is 16 residues. Trimming removed 3 bases at V and 2 bases at J, with 13 bases between. Germline V gene sequence: CDR1 MNHEY, CDR2 SVGAGI. In TCRdb, the 5' RACE reads were re-called with MiXCR into one record per CDR3 protein. Of 60,000 to 85,000 distinct CDR3 sequences detected, around 15% appear once; the ten largest clones hold approximately 12%. The clonotype originates from an adult who was a healthcare worker with PCR-confirmed SARS-CoV-2 infection or an uninfected control (not recorded which). The sequenced sample consisted of whole blood. This chain links TRBV6-5 with TRBJ2-2, with D hard to call. Here the CDR3 DNA reads TGTGCCAGCAGTTATATTTTCGGATATAACACCGGGGAGCTGTTTTTT. Translation: CASSYIFGYNTGELFF.